A few counts support the clone carrying this TCR beta chain. Its antigen is not known. This entry comes from a study of CD8 T cells in ankylosing spondylitis. Germline values: CDR1 SGHRS, CDR2 YFSETQ. The CDR3 contains 16 residues. J was trimmed by 2 bases and V by 0 bases; bases with no gene match: 8. MiXCR was run by TCRdb on the 5' RACE reads, yielding one entry per CDR3 protein. The sample contains around 250,000 distinct CDR3 sequences, over 8.5% of which appear only once. Findings and limits, study-wide: Ankylosing spondylitis blood appeared to carry a characteristic TCR beta motif of roughly eight highly homologous variants.

The sample was blood, either unsorted or a sorted T cell fraction (not recorded which). The receptor was derived from a male donor with ankylosing spondylitis or in good health (not recorded which). V is TRBV5-1 and J is TRBJ2-7; 7 bases are a match to TRBD1. The CDR3 nucleotides read TGCGCCAGCAGCTTGGTCCTCGGGACAGCAACCTACGAGCAGTACTTC. Translation gives CASSLVLGTATYEQYF.